The clone carrying this TCR beta chain was picked up a small number of times. This entry is derived from a study of blood T cell repertoires in COVID-19. Study details: The cDNA or gDNA used as material had been derived from T cells, B-cell-depleted T cells, or PBMCs.

Here immunoSEQ multiplex PCR was the method, and the copy in TCRdb shows in-frame clones only, minus some. This table has under 300,000 clones, 85% to 90% appearing once. V dropped 0 bases and J dropped 2 bases, with 10 bases sitting between them. Per germline, CDR1 SGHRS and CDR2 YFSETQ. The length of the CDR3 is 15 residues. Those who participated ranged in age from roughly 18 to 100 years and resided in approximately 26 US areas. The study assigned cohorts using participant-reported clinical history. In Cohort 3, a recovered donor had either two negative PCRs, clearance, or symptom resolution. The TCR comes from an older woman who had recovered from COVID-19. This chain links TRBV5-1 with TRBJ2-3; no clear D gene. The sequenced sample consisted of PBMCs or T cells enriched from blood (not recorded which). In DNA form, the CDR3 reads TGCGCCAGCAGCTTGGGGCAGGTACCCACAGATACGCAGTATTTT. Its protein is CASSLGQVPTDTQYF.